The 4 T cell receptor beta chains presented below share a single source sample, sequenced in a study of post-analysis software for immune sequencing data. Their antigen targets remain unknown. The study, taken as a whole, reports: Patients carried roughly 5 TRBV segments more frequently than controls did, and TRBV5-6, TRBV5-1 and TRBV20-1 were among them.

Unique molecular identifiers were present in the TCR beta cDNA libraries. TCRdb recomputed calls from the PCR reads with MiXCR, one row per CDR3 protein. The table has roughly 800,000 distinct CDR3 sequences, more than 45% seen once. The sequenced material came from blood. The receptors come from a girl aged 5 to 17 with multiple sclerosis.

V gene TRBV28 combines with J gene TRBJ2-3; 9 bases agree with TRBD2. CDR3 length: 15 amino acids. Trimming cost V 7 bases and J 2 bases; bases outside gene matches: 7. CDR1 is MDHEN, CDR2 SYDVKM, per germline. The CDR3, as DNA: TGTGCCAGCACCCTCCAGCGGGAGGTCACAGATACGCAGTATTTT. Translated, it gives CASTLQREVTDTQYF.

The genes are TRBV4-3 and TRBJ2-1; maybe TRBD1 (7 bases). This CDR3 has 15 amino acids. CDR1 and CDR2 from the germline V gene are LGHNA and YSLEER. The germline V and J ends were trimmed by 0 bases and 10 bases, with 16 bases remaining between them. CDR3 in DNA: TGCGCCAGCAGCCAAGAGGCGGCGGGACAGAAAGAGCAGTTCTTC. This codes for CASSQEAAGQKEQFF.

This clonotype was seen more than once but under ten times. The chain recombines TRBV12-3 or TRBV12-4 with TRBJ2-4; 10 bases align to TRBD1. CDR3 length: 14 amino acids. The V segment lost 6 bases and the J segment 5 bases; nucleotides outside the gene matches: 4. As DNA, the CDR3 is TGTGCCAGCAGGCAGACAGGGGGCCAAAACATTCAGTACTTC. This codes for CASRQTGGQNIQYF.

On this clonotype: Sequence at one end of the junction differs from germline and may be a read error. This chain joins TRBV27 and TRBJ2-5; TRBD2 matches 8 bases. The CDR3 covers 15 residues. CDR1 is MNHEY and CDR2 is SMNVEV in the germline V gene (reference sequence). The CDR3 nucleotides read TGTACCAGCATCCCTTTCGGGGGGGGACAAGAGACCCAGTACTTC. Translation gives CTSIPFGGGQETQYF.